This entry features one T cell receptor beta chain sequence. The data were obtained in a study of blood T cell repertoires in COVID-19. V was trimmed by 5 bases and J by 7 bases, leaving 12 bases between them. There are 13 residues in the CDR3. CDR1 is MNHEY and CDR2 is SVGAGI in the germline V gene. Profiled with immunoSEQ multiplex PCR; TCRdb holds only in-frame clones, not every one. The sample comprises 250,000 or so clones, over 80% of which are singletons, and around 0.87% rests with the top ten. The source is a man aged 45 to 65 who had been exposed to COVID-19. Sequenced input: PBMCs or T cells enriched from blood (not recorded which). The chain couples TRBV6-5 to TRBJ2-1; maybe TRBD2 (7 bases). The CDR3 loop reads CASSRGGGNEQFF. CDR3 DNA sequence: TGTGCCAGCAGTAGGGGAGGGGGGAATGAGCAGTTCTTC.